The 24 T cell receptor beta chains given below trace back to one sample, sequenced in a study of spatial heterogeneity in lung cancer. Time point in this sample: sample taken at primary tumor resection. Whole RNA from tumor, nontumor lung or frozen PBMC was sequenced unsorted. In TCRdb, the 5' RACE reads were re-called with MiXCR into one record per CDR3 protein. The sample lists about 44,000 distinct CDR3 sequences, roughly 15% occurring once. Sequenced here: PBMCs, sampled at surgery. These receptors came from a male donor with early-stage non-small cell lung cancer.

The chain employs TRBV5-6 and TRBJ2-7; 7 positions agree with TRBD1. The ends lost 3 bases at V and 4 bases at J; junction bases unmatched: 1. The CDR3 consists of 12 residues. CDR1 and CDR2 (germline): SGHDT, YYEEEE. CDR3 sequence reads: CASSWGQYEQYF. The CDR3 nucleotides are TGTGCCAGCAGCTGGGGACAGTACGAGCAGTACTTC.

The chain uses TRBV7-2 and TRBJ2-7; weak D call: TRBD1 (6 bases). CDR3 length: 14 amino acids. Germline-derived CDR1 and CDR2 are SGHTA and FQGNSA. Trimming took 5 bases from V and 1 from J, leaving 12 bases between them. The CDR3 DNA reads as TGTGCCAGCAGCCTTCAGGGGCGATCCTACGAGCAGTACTTC. Translating it yields CASSLQGRSYEQYF.

This clonotype was detected only a few times. The CDR3 loop is CSVGGRDTEAFF. CDR3 nucleotides: TGCAGCGTTGGAGGGCGGGACACTGAAGCTTTCTTT. This chain connects TRBV29-1 to TRBJ1-1; D gene ambiguous. Trimming took 4 bases from V and 3 from J, leaving 9 bases between them. Germline V gives CDR1 SQVTM, CDR2 ANQGSEA. The CDR3 extends over 12 amino acids.

V usage is TRBV30 and J usage is TRBJ1-2; no definite D call. Trimming pared 0 bases from V and 3 bases from J, leaving 8 bases between. The CDR3 totals 13 residues. Germline CDR1 and CDR2: GTSNPN and SVGIG (reference sequence). CDR3 DNA: TGTGCCTGGAGTGTTGGCGGCCACTATGGCTACACCTTC. The encoded protein is CAWSVGGHYGYTF.

The count of this clonotype is one. The CDR3 does not end in the conserved phenylalanine or tryptophan, so this is likely a read error. This chain joins TRBV11-2 and TRBJ2-7; D ambiguous. V shed 8 bases and J shed 5 bases, with 4 bases lying between them. Germline CDR1 and CDR2: SGHAT and FQNNGV. This CDR3 comprises 9 residues. The CDR3 sequence: CASGHEQYS. DNA for the CDR3: TGTGCCAGCGGCCACGAGCAGTACTCC.

This clonotype was found many times. The chain uses TRBV5-4 and TRBJ2-3; TRBD2 matches 9 bases. Trimming cost V 0 bases and J 4 bases; bases outside gene matches: 6. The length of the CDR3 is 16 residues. In germline, CDR1 is SGHNT, CDR2 YYREEE (reference sequence). CDR3: CASSLARRGGSDTQYF. The CDR3 nucleotides are TGTGCCAGCAGCTTGGCCCGGCGGGGGGGTTCAGATACGCAGTATTTT.

The rearrangement uses TRBV14 and TRBJ1-1; 10 nucleotides match TRBD1. Germline-derived CDR1 and CDR2 are SGHDN and FVKESK. V shed 4 bases and J 6 bases; nucleotides not matched to a gene: 8. The CDR3 covers 15 residues. The CDR3, as DNA: TGTGCCAGCAGCCGTATCCGGGACAGGGGCGCTGAAGCTTTCTTT. This gives the protein CASSRIRDRGAEAFF.

The chain recombines TRBV5-4 with TRBJ2-3; 8 bases line up with TRBD2. Trimming at V came to 3 bases and at J to 4 bases, leaving 7 bases not matched to a gene. This CDR3 spans 15 amino acids. Germline V gene lookup returns CDR1 SGHNT and CDR2 YYREEE (reference sequence). The CDR3 reads CASSSQREIADTQYF. In DNA form, the CDR3 reads TGTGCCAGCAGCTCCCAGCGGGAGATCGCAGATACGCAGTATTTT.

The CDR3 reads CASSPRLRGNTGELFF. CDR3 bases: TGTGCCAGCAGCCCCAGGTTAAGGGGGAACACCGGGGAGCTGTTTTTT. V is TRBV7-2 and J is TRBJ2-2; maybe TRBD1 (5 bases). V was shortened by 5 bases and J by 1 base, with 14 bases between the two germline ends. The CDR3 is 16 amino acids. The germline CDR1 and CDR2 sequences are SGHTA and FQGNSA.

V usage is TRBV18 and J usage is TRBJ1-4; 7 bases fit TRBD1. V dropped 4 bases and J dropped 8; count of bases not matched to a gene: 10. CDR1 is KGHSH and CDR2 is LQKENI in the germline V gene. CDR3 size: 15 residues. Here the CDR3 reads CASSQSQQGSEKLFF. The CDR3 DNA reads TGTGCCAGCTCACAGAGCCAACAGGGGAGCGAAAAACTGTTTTTT.

This clonotype was detected only a few times. The chain uses TRBV29-1 and TRBJ2-3; 8 nucleotides agree with TRBD2. The V and J ends lost 1 base and 3 bases, in that order; junction bases with no gene match: 12. The CDR3 runs to 17 residues. In germline, CDR1 is SQVTM, CDR2 ANQGSEA. The CDR3: CSVEGESGTRGTDTQYF. In nucleotides, the CDR3 is TGCAGCGTTGAAGGTGAGAGTGGGACTAGAGGAACAGATACGCAGTATTTT.

The chain uses TRBV27 and TRBJ1-1, with TRBD1 as a possible D gene (6 bases). The germline gives CDR1 MNHEY, CDR2 SMNVEV (reference sequence). The CDR3 sequence is 16 residues long. The V gene lost 2 bases and the J gene lost 0 bases, with 13 bases spanning the gap. This CDR3 reads CASSLGGLGLNTEAFF. The CDR3 nucleotides read TGTGCCAGCAGTTTAGGGGGGCTTGGGCTGAACACTGAAGCTTTCTTT.

This clonotype was found a few times. The gene calls are TRBV12-3 or TRBV12-4 and TRBJ2-3; either TRBD1 or TRBD2 may supply D (5 bases each). This CDR3 has 12 amino acids. With 3 bases removed from V and 8 bases from J, the gap between germline ends came to 9 bases. CDR3 coding DNA: TGTGCCAGCAGTTTGTCGGGACCTACGCAGTATTTT. This gives the protein CASSLSGPTQYF.

In its sample, this clonotype was seen many times. This chain uses TRBV20-1 with TRBJ2-5; TRBD1 matches at 7 bases. Looked up from germline, CDR1 is DFQATT and CDR2 is SNEGSKA (reference sequence). The ends lost 5 bases at V and 4 bases at J; junction bases unmatched: 10. This CDR3 contains 14 residues. The CDR3 loop is CSAPQGVGGETQYF. CDR3 nucleotides: TGCAGTGCTCCCCAGGGGGTGGGTGGAGAGACCCAGTACTTC.

The chain uses TRBV5-4 and TRBJ2-7; tentatively, D is TRBD1 (6 bases). With 4 bases removed from V and 1 base from J, the gap between germline ends came to 12 bases. The germline V gene encodes CDR1 SGHNT and CDR2 YYREEE (reference sequence). The CDR3 covers 14 residues. Here the CDR3 reads CASSTQTGSYEQYF. DNA for the CDR3: TGTGCCAGCAGCACTCAGACAGGATCCTACGAGCAGTACTTC.

Many counts were recorded for this clonotype. This chain connects TRBV10-1 to TRBJ1-5, with unresolved D. This CDR3 spans 13 amino acids. The V end was cut by 5 bases, the J end by 6 bases, with 11 bases between. Looked up from germline, CDR1 is WNHNN and CDR2 is SYGVQD (reference sequence). The CDR3 sequence is CASSSYLGQPQHF. CDR3 sequence (DNA): TGCGCCAGCAGTTCATACCTCGGTCAGCCCCAGCATTTT.

This clonotype was picked up many times. V and J are TRBV4-2 and TRBJ1-1; 7 bases line up with TRBD1. CDR1 LGHNA and CDR2 YNFKEQ come from the germline V gene. With 1 base clipped from V and 6 bases from J, the junction kept 5 bases outside the gene matches. The CDR3 is made up of 14 amino acids. The chain's CDR3 is CASSQGRGLAEAFF. As DNA, the CDR3 is TGTGCCAGCAGCCAAGGAAGGGGGCTGGCTGAAGCTTTCTTT.

This rearrangement joins TRBV4-3 to TRBJ1-4, with D perhaps TRBD1 (5 bases). The CDR3 has 14 amino acids. With 1 base removed from V and 8 bases from J, the gap between germline ends came to 11 bases. Germline V gives CDR1 LGHNA, CDR2 YSLEER. The DNA of the CDR3 is TGCGCCAGCAGCCAAGGGCCCGGGGGGGAAAAACTGTTTTTT. This sequence encodes CASSQGPGGEKLFF.

The chain has TRBV28 and TRBJ1-2, with TRBD1 as a possible D gene (5 bases). Germline V gene sequence: CDR1 MDHEN, CDR2 SYDVKM. V gave up 7 bases and J gave up 7 bases, with 25 bases separating them. This CDR3 is 16 amino acids long. CDR3 amino acids: CASTSLGTGDQRGYTF. The CDR3, as DNA: TGTGCCAGCACTTCTCTCGGGACCGGGGATCAACGTGGCTACACCTTC.

This clonotype was observed at least ten times. The V and J genes are TRBV6-5 and TRBJ1-5, with no clear D. The CDR3 runs 17 residues. V dropped 6 bases and J dropped 2 bases, with 20 bases sitting between them. The germline CDR1 and CDR2 sequences are MNHEY and SVGAGI. Written as DNA, the CDR3 is TGTGCCAGCAGCCTACGGACCAACCCGGTGGGCAATCAGCCCCAGCATTTT. This gives the protein CASSLRTNPVGNQPQHF.

This chain links TRBV2 with TRBJ2-7, with D perhaps TRBD1 or TRBD2 (5 bases each). V was shortened by 6 bases and J by 7 bases, with 19 bases between the two germline ends. The CDR3 extends over 14 amino acids. Germline CDR1 and CDR2: SNHLY and FYNNEI. CDR3 sequence: CASSPPGARIEQYF. The CDR3 bases are TGTGCCAGCAGCCCGCCCGGGGCTCGAATAGAGCAGTACTTC. Full variable domain (missing parts from reference TRBV2 and TRBJ2-7): EPEVTQTPSHQVTQMGQEVILRCVPISNHLYFYWYRQILGQKVEFLVSFYNNEISEKSEIFDDQFSVERPDGSNFTLKIRSTKLEDSAMYFCASSPPGARIEQYFGPGTRLTVT.

The sample holds a few counts of this clonotype. The V and J genes are TRBV7-2 and TRBJ1-2; a possible D gene is TRBD1 (6 bases). The CDR3 length is 14 residues. Germline V gene lookup returns CDR1 SGHTA and CDR2 FQGNSA. The V gene lost 1 base and the J gene lost 5 bases, with 11 bases spanning the gap. CDR3 nucleotides: TGTGCCAGCAGCTTAGGGGGGCGACTGTATGGCTACACCTTC. Its translation: CASSLGGRLYGYTF.

Only a few counts were recorded for this clonotype. The chain uses TRBV27 and TRBJ1-5, with no clear D. The V end lost 5 bases, the J end lost 3 bases, and 11 bases lay between the germline ends. The germline V gene has CDR1 MNHEY and CDR2 SMNVEV (reference sequence). This CDR3 contains 14 residues. The chain's CDR3 is CASSAGRVNQPQHF. CDR3 nucleotides: TGTGCCAGCAGTGCCGGACGGGTCAATCAGCCCCAGCATTTT.

The chain links TRBV10-1 to TRBJ1-4; the D is unclear. V was shortened by 3 bases and J by 4 bases, with 18 bases between the two germline ends. The germline CDR1 and CDR2 sequences are WNHNN and SYGVQD (reference sequence). This CDR3 has 17 residues. CDR3 sequence (DNA): TGCGCCAGCAGTGACGGCGGACGAGGGATGGGTAATGAAAAACTGTTTTTT. Its protein product is CASSDGGRGMGNEKLFF.